This T cell receptor (beta chain) was found in a study of blood T cells in healthy people across ages. Overall study: There was about one barcoded beta molecule captured by template switching per two T cells.

A sample-barcoded 5' primer and a J-beta primer mix were used in a second PCR of roughly 7 to 12 cycles. TCRdb re-called the 5' RACE reads through MiXCR, storing one row per CDR3 protein. This sample carries approximately 2,000,000 distinct CDR3 sequences, around 40% of them seen once, and the ten largest clones take approximately 22%. The V and J ends lost 8 bases and 2 bases respectively, with 19 bases between them. CDR3 length: 15 residues. Germline V gene data show CDR1 as LGHNA and CDR2 as YSLEER. To note about this clonotype: The antigen is unknown.

The study's findings and limits: The unknown donor CMV status may have confounded expanded clonotype changes. Considered underestimates were the diversity estimates obtained from one million T cells.

The receptor was derived from a human donor in good health. The sequenced sample consisted of blood. The V and J genes are TRBV4-3 and TRBJ2-7; the D is unclear. DNA of the CDR3: TGCGCCAGCGGCCCCCGGATGACTGATACCTACGAGCAGTACTTC. It is translated as CASGPRMTDTYEQYF.